This TCR beta chain was obtained from a study of T cells in Graves' hyperthyroidism and ophthalmopathy. In this sample, this clonotype turned up many times. The antigen remains unidentified. Patients with uncontrolled infections, other autoimmune diseases, pregnancy or lactation were excluded. Blood was obtained at the first hyperthyroidism diagnosis, which preceded any ophthalmopathy symptoms. Amplified TCR beta CDR3 regions derived from RNA transcripts. The HTBI primer set served for first-round RT-PCR of the TCR CDR3. One entry per CDR3 protein results from TCRdb running MiXCR on the multiplex PCR reads. The table shows about 380,000 distinct CDR3 sequences, with about 13% occurring only once. The CDR3 length is 17 residues. After removal of 1 base from V and 4 bases from J, the junction contained 8 bases not matched to a gene. Per germline, CDR1 LGHDT and CDR2 YNNKEL (reference sequence). General observations from the study: Stable hyperthyroidism and ophthalmopathy were separated using 13 V-J signatures.

The chain recombines TRBV3-1 with TRBJ1-2; 11 bases are a match to TRBD1. The clonotype comes from a man aged 25-45 years with Graves' hyperthyroidism that later progressed to Graves' ophthalmopathy. The specimen was blood. The CDR3 here is CASSQGTGGTGGYGYTF. CDR3 DNA: TGTGCCAGCAGCCAAGGGACAGGGGGCACCGGGGGCTATGGCTACACCTTC.